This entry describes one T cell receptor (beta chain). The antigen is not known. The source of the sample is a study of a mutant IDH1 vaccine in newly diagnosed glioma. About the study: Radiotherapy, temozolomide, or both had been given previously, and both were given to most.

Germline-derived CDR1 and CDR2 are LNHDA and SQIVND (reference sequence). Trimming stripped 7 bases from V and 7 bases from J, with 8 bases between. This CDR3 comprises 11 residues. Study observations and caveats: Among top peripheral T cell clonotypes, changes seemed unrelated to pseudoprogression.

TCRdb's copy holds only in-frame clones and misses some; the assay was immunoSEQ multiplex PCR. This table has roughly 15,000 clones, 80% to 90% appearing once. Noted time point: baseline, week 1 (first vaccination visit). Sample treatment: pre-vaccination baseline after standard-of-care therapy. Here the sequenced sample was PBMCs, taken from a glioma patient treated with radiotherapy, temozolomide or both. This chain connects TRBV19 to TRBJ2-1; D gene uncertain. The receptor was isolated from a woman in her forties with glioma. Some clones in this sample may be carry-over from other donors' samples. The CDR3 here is CASTHGNEQFF. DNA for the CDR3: TGTGCCAGTACTCATGGGAATGAGCAGTTCTTC.